This T cell receptor beta chain was captured in a study of T cells in pancreatic ductal adenocarcinoma. The selected patients with pancreatic ductal adenocarcinoma had surgery but no neoadjuvant therapy. This CDR3 is 13 amino acids long. Germline CDR1 MNHEY, CDR2 SVGAGI. The V end lost 0 bases, the J end lost 4 bases, and 7 bases lay between the germline ends. Notes on this clone: Its antigen is unidentified.

Data came from immunoSEQ multiplex PCR; TCRdb stores just in-frame clones and leaves some out. The sample comprises roughly 31,000 clones, more than 80% of which are singletons, and 2.2% rests with the top ten. Study-wide findings and caveats: Blood clonality (about 0.065) did not differ significantly from tumor (about 0.11). Results skew toward the minority of patients with early-stage disease. Enrichment of CD45RO+ effector over naive T cells in tumors may bias clonality. Compared with tumor, blood showed more total productive templates and around 8.4-fold more clonotypes.

The V and J genes are TRBV6-5 and TRBJ2-7; D gene uncertain. The sequenced material came from PBMCs. This clonotype was obtained from a human donor with pancreatic ductal adenocarcinoma. The CDR3 loop reads CASSYSGRYEQYF. CDR3 bases: TGTGCCAGCAGTTACTCAGGTCGGTACGAGCAGTACTTC.